This T cell receptor (beta chain) was sequenced in a study of PD-L1 blockade in urothelial cancer. Study details: About 85% of the 29 patients were males with bladder-origin urothelial cancer. Among blood samples, the median T cell count was about 130,000.

The time point is: pretreatment peripheral blood. Germline CDR1 reads MNHNS; CDR2 reads SASEGT. V shed 4 bases and J 0 bases; nucleotides not matched to a gene: 7. The CDR3 is 16 residues long. PCRs were each spiked with synthetic TCR analog templates. Sequenced by immunoSEQ multiplex PCR; TCRdb stores in-frame clones only, minus some. Among tens of thousands of clones listed, less than 90% were seen once. This material consisted of PBMCs, taken around atezolizumab (anti-PD-L1) treatment. This clonotype originated in a man in his fifties or sixties with urothelial cancer. V usage is TRBV6-1 and J usage is TRBJ1-2; 8 positions match TRBD1. CDR3: CASSGQGAAANYGYTF. DNA of the CDR3: TGTGCCAGCAGTGGGCAGGGGGCCGCGGCTAACTATGGCTACACCTTC.